The clone carrying this T cell receptor beta chain was picked up many times. Antigen unknown. These data are taken from a study of T cells in Graves' hyperthyroidism and ophthalmopathy. Study-wide points: A model of 13 V-J pairs discriminated ophthalmopathy from stable hyperthyroidism.

Across 18 months, stable Graves' hyperthyroidism was marked by no progression to ophthalmopathy. On the basis of clinical symptoms, serum thyroxine and TRAb, thyroid ultrasound and orbital computed tomography, diagnoses were made. V lost 3 bases, J lost 5 bases, and 8 bases stayed unmatched. The CDR3 sequence is 15 residues long. Germline assignment: CDR1 GTSNPN and CDR2 SVGIG (reference sequence). RNA transcripts provided the source from which TCR beta CDR3 regions were amplified. First-round RT-PCR with HTBI primers amplified the TCR CDR3 region. TCRdb passed the multiplex PCR reads through MiXCR, listing each CDR3 protein once. This repertoire shows about 400,000 distinct CDR3 sequences, about 15% found once; its top ten account for about 30%.

Sequenced sample: blood. This TCR was recovered from a woman in her thirties with Graves' hyperthyroidism. J is TRBJ1-2 and V is TRBV30, with 11 bases fitting TRBD1. DNA of the CDR3: TGTGCCTGGAGCTCCGGGACAGGGGGGCGGTATGGCTACACCTTC. Translation gives CAWSSGTGGRYGYTF.